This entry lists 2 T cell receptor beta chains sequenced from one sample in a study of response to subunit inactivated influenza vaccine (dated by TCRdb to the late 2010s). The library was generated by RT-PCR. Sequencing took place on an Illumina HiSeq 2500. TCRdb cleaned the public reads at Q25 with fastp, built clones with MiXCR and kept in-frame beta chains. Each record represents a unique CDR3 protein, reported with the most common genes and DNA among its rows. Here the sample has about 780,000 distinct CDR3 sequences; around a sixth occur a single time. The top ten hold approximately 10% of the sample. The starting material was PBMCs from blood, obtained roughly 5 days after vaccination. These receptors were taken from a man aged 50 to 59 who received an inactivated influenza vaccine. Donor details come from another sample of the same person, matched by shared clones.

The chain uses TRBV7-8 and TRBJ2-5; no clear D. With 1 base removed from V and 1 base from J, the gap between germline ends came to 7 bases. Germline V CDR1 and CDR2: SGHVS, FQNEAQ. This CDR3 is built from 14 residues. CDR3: CASSLERFQETQYF. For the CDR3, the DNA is TGTGCCAGCAGCTTAGAGAGGTTCCAAGAGACCCAGTACTTC.

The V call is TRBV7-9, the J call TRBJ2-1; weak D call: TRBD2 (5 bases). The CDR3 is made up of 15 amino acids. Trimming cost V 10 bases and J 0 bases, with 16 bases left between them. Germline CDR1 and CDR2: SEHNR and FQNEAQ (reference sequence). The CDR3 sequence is CATHSGTSSYNEQFF. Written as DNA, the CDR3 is TGTGCCACCCATTCGGGAACAAGCTCCTACAATGAGCAGTTCTTC.